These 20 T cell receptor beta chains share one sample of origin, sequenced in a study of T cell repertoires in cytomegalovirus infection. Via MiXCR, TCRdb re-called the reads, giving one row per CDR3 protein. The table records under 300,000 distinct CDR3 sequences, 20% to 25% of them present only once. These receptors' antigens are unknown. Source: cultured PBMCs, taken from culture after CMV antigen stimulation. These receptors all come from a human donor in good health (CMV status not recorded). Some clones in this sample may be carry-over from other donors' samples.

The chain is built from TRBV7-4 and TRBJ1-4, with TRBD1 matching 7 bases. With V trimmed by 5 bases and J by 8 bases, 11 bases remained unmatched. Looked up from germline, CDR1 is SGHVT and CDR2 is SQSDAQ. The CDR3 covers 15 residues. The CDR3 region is CASSPFGQAQEKLFF. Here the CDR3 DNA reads TGTGCCAGCAGCCCCTTTGGACAGGCACAGGAAAAACTGTTTTTT.

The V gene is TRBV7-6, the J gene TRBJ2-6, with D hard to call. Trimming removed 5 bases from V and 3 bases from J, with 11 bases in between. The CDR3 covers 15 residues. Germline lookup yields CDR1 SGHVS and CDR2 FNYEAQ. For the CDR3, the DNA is TGTGCCAGCAGCCCGGAGTTGGGTGGGGCCAACGTCCTGACTTTC. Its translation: CASSPELGGANVLTF.

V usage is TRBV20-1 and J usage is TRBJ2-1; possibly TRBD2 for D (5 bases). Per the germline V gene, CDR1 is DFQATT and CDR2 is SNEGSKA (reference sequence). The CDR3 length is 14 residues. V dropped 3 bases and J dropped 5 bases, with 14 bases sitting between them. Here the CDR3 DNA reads TGCAGTGCTAGCCCCGGGGAGCGGCACAATGAGCAGTTCTTC. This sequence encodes CSASPGERHNEQFF.

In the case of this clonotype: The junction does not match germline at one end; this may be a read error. The CDR3 sequence is CSARGGFDRGQFF. DNA of the CDR3: TGCAGTGCCAGAGGTGGGTTTGACAGGGGGCAGTTCTTC. The chain is built from TRBV20-1 and TRBJ2-1; TRBD1 matches 8 bases. Germline assignment: CDR1 DFQATT and CDR2 SNEGSKA (reference sequence). The CDR3 extends over 13 amino acids.

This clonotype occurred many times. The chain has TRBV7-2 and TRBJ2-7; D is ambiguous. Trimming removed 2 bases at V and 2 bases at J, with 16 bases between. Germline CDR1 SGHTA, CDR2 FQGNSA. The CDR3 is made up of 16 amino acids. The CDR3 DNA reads TGTGCCAGCAGCTTAAAGCTGGACCCCAGAACCTACGAGCAGTACTTC. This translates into CASSLKLDPRTYEQYF.

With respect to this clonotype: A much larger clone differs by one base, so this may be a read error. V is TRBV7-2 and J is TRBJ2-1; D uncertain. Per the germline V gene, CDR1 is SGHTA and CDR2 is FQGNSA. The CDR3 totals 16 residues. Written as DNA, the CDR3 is TGTGTCAGCAGCCAGCCTAAAACTCTGATTTGGAATGAGCAGTTCTTC. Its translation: CVSSQPKTLIWNEQFF.

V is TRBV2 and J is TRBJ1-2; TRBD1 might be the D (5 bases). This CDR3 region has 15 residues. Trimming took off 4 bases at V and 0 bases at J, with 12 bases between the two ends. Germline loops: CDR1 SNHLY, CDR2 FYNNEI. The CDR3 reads CASSADSNSNYGYTF. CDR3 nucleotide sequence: TGTGCCAGCAGTGCTGACAGCAACTCTAACTATGGCTACACCTTC.

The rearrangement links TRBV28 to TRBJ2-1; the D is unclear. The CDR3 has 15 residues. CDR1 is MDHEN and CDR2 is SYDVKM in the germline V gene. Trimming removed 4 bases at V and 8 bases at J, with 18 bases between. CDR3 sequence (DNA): TGTGCCAGCAGTTCACCGGGCCACATATACCATGAGCAGTTCTTC. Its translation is CASSSPGHIYHEQFF.

The CDR3 DNA reads as TGTGCCTGGACCGGACGACAGGGGAGCACTGAAGCTTTCTTT. It specifies CAWTGRQGSTEAFF. The chain employs TRBV30 and TRBJ1-1; the match to TRBD1 covers 8 bases. The germline CDR1 and CDR2 sequences are GTSNPN and SVGIG (reference sequence). V gave up 4 bases and J gave up 4 bases; unmatched junction bases: 8. There are 14 residues in the CDR3.

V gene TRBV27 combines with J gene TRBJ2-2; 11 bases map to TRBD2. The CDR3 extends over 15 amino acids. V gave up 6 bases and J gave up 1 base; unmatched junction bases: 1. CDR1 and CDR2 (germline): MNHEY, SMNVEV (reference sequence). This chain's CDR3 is CASRLAGVNTGELFF. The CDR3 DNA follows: TGTGCCAGCAGACTAGCGGGGGTGAACACCGGGGAGCTGTTTTTT.

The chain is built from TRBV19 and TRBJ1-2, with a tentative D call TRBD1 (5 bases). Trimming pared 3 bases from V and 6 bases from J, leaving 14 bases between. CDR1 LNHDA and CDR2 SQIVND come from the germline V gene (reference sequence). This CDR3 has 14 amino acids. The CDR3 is CASSIRPGNHGYTF. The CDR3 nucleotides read TGTGCCAGTAGTATCCGTCCAGGGAATCATGGCTACACCTTC.

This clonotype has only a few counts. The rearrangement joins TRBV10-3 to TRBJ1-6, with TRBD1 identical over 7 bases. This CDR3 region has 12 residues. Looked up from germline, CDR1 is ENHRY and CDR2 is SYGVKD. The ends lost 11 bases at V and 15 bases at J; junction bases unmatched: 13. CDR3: CAVGGDSTILHF. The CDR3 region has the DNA TGTGCCGTCGGAGGGGACAGTACGATCCTCCACTTT.

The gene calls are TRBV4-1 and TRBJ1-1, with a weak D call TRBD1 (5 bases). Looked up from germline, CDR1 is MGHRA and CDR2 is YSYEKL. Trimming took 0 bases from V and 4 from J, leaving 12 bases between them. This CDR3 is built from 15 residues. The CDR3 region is CASSQDWPGTTEAFF. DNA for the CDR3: TGCGCCAGCAGCCAAGATTGGCCGGGGACCACTGAAGCTTTCTTT.

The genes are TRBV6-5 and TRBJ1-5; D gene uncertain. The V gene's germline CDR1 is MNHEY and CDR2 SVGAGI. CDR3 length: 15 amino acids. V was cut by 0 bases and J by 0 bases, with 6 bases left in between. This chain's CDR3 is CASSYSRVSNQPQHF. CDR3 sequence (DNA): TGTGCCAGCAGTTACTCGCGGGTTAGCAATCAGCCCCAGCATTTT.

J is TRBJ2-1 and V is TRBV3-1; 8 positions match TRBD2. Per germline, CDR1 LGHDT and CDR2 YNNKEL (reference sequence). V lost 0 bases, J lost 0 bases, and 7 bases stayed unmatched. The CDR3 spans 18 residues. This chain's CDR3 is CASSQDLGSGTSYNEQFF. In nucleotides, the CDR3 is TGTGCCAGCAGCCAAGATCTCGGTAGCGGGACCTCCTACAATGAGCAGTTCTTC.

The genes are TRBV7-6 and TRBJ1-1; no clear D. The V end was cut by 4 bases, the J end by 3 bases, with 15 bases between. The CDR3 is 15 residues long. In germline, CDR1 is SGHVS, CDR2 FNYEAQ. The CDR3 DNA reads TGTGCCAGCAGCTCCGGATCCGGGTTTGACACTGAAGCTTTCTTT. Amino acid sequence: CASSSGSGFDTEAFF.

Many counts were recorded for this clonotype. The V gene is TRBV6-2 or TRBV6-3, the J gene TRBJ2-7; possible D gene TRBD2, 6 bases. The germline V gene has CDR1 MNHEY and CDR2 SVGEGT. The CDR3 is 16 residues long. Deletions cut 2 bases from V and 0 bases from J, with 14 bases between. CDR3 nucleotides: TGTGCCAGCAGTTACGAGGTAGGGAGGAACTCCTACGAGCAGTACGTC. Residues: CASSYEVGRNSYEQYV.

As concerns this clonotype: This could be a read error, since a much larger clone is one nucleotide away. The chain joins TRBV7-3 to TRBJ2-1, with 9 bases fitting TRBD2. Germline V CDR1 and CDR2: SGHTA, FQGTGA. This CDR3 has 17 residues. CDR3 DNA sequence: TGTGCCAGCAGCTTAGTTGTTAGCGGGAGCTCCTACAGTGAGCAGTTCTTC. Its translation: CASSLVVSGSSYSEQFF.

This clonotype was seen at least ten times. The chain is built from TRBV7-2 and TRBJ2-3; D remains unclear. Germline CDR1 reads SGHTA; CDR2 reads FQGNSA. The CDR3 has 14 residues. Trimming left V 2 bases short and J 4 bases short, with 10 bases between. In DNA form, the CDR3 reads TGTGCCAGCAGCTTACGGCCAGCTCCAGATACGCAGTATTTT. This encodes CASSLRPAPDTQYF.

CDR3 nucleotide sequence: TGCAGTGCTAGAAGGCAGGGGGGGACTGAAGCTTTCTTT. Encoded protein: CSARRQGGTEAFF. This chain connects TRBV20-1 to TRBJ1-1; 7 bases are shared with TRBD1. The CDR3 is 13 residues long. Germline loops: CDR1 DFQATT, CDR2 SNEGSKA (reference sequence). The trim removed 2 bases at V and 5 bases at J, leaving 5 bases unmatched.